The rows below give T cell receptor beta chains drawn from one sample of a study of T cells expressing NK-cell markers. TCRdb re-analyzed the 5' RACE reads; it lists each CDR3 protein once, without DNA. The sample features 350,000 to 400,000 distinct CDR3 sequences, with approximately 12% in its top ten. Material: blood T cells: a sorted CD56 or NKG2C T cell subset, CD4+ or CD8+ T cells, or bulk PBMC T cells (not recorded which). These receptors were collected from a woman aged 45-65 years in good health. Both conserved end residues are part of each CDR3.

J | V | CDR3
TRBJ2-7 | TRBV9 | CASSGWERNYEQYF
TRBJ2-1 | TRBV7-2 | CASSLFGSGRGFEQFF
TRBJ2-5 | TRBV29-1 | CSVERGRQLQETQYF
TRBJ2-4 | TRBV5-1 | CASSEGAVLAKNIQYF
TRBJ1-3 | TRBV20-1 | CSARYRADTIYF
TRBJ1-1 | TRBV6-5 | CAIHPSLGRNTEAFF
TRBJ2-3 | TRBV3-1 | CASSQGASGREDTQYF
TRBJ2-5 | TRBV12-3/TRBV12-4 | CASSYQFAETQYF
TRBJ1-5 | TRBV11-2 | CASSELSGKTQPQHF
TRBJ2-5 | TRBV20-1 | CSARDLGATGTQYF
TRBJ2-3 | TRBV18 | CASSPTSTRTDTQYF
TRBJ2-3 | TRBV19 | CASKPGTSSVDTQYF
TRBJ1-3 | TRBV12-3/TRBV12-4 | CASTDSGNTIYF
TRBJ2-1 | TRBV3-1 | CASSQDTGERNEQFF
TRBJ2-5 | TRBV19 | CASSRGQGAPSQETQYF
TRBJ2-1 | TRBV30 | CASEGLARYNEQFF
TRBJ2-1 | TRBV4-1 | CASSQDKAGLAGVRRGQFF
TRBJ2-5 | TRBV10-3 | CAISEGLAGAGETQYF
TRBJ2-3 | TRBV27 | CASSLKPSAWRAFTDTQYF
TRBJ1-1 | TRBV6-5 | CASSYRGGSTEAFF
TRBJ2-7 | TRBV5-1 | CASSLGDLSYEQYF
TRBJ2-7 | TRBV15 | CATSLGQKASEQYF
TRBJ2-7 | TRBV12-3/TRBV12-4 | CASSFWTGEGYEQYF
TRBJ2-1 | TRBV12-3/TRBV12-4 | CASSFWTALEQFF
TRBJ2-3 | TRBV10-2 | CDSSGVRDTQYF
TRBJ1-5 | TRBV11-2 | CARDRGYSNQPQHF
TRBJ1-2 | TRBV4-1 | CASSQILVTSKGYTF
TRBJ1-5 | TRBV28 | CASSLSGRKSRNQPQHF
TRBJ2-7 | TRBV23-1 | CASSQSPPGDRFYEQYF
TRBJ1-1 | TRBV4-2 | CASSQEREVLPRGMNTEAFF
TRBJ2-1 | TRBV25-1 | CASSELAGVDNEQFF
TRBJ2-7 | TRBV7-3 | CASSYDGTGAYEQYF
TRBJ2-3 | TRBV19 | CASSMTGLRGTDTQYF
TRBJ2-2 | TRBV10-3 | CAISLDSPRVGELFF
TRBJ2-6 | TRBV4-2 | CASSQRGLNSGANVLTF
TRBJ1-1 | TRBV13 | CASSGPDTGVPEAFF
TRBJ1-2 | TRBV20-1 | CSARATGPYGYTF
TRBJ2-3 | TRBV12-3/TRBV12-4 | CASSPRRIDTQYF
TRBJ2-2 | TRBV14 | CASSLNPGELFF
TRBJ1-1 | TRBV25-1 | CASRVQQEAFF
TRBJ1-5 | TRBV7-8 | CASSLGRTGLNQPQHF
TRBJ1-4 | TRBV12-3/TRBV12-4 | CASSASRPHQGAANEKLFF
TRBJ2-5 | TRBV3-1 | CASSPIFITRSGETQYF
TRBJ2-7 | TRBV12-3/TRBV12-4 | CASLEDLAGFYEQYF
TRBJ2-7 | TRBV4-1 | CASSQGDRIYEQYF
TRBJ2-2 | TRBV12-3/TRBV12-4 | CASNLWREGTGELFF
TRBJ2-5 | TRBV4-1 | CASSQPPGKETQYF
TRBJ2-1 | TRBV3-1 | CASTGQSSYNEQFF